Following are 5 T cell receptor beta chains from one sample sequenced in a study of T cells in Graves' hyperthyroidism and ophthalmopathy (dated by TCRdb to about 2019). The library was built by means of multiplex PCR. Instrument used: Illumina HiSeq 2000. The TCR beta CDR3 regions were amplified from the RNA transcripts. The first round of RT-PCR for the TCR CDR3 was performed with the HTBI primer set and the Qiagen OneStep RT-PCR kit. TCRdb reran the public reads through fastp at Q25 and MiXCR, keeping productive beta chains. Entries that share a CDR3 protein sequence are merged under the most common genes and DNA. The sample table contains some 800,000 distinct CDR3 sequences; only one count was recorded for roughly 40% of them. The ten largest clones represent 8% to 9% of the sample. Sequencing input: blood. The receptors derive from a man aged 18-30 years with Graves' hyperthyroidism.

The rearrangement uses TRBV6-6 and TRBJ1-1; TRBD1 might be the D (5 bases). The CDR3 sequence is 16 residues long. Trimming removed 6 bases from V and 1 base from J, with 18 bases in between. Germline lookup yields CDR1 MNHNY and CDR2 SVGAGI (reference sequence). CDR3 sequence reads: CASRRGIFGGNTEAFF. The CDR3 DNA reads TGTGCCAGCAGGAGGGGTATATTCGGGGGGAACACTGAAGCTTTCTTT.

J is TRBJ2-5 and V is TRBV19; TRBD1 aligns across 7 bases. Trimming removed 6 bases from V and 3 bases from J; junction bases left unmatched: 10. Per germline, CDR1 LNHDA and CDR2 SQIVND (reference sequence). The CDR3 sequence is 15 residues long. The CDR3 coding sequence is TGTGCCAGTAGCCAAGAAAGCGACAGGGAAGAGACCCAGTACTTC. As protein: CASSQESDREETQYF.

This chain links TRBV7-9 with TRBJ2-7; 10 positions match TRBD1. The CDR3 has 13 amino acids. V lost 6 bases to trimming and J lost 6 bases; unmatched junction nucleotides: 5. Germline values: CDR1 SEHNR, CDR2 FQNEAQ (reference sequence). CDR3 nucleotide sequence: TGTGCCAGCAGGGGAAGACAGGGGGCCGAGCAGTACTTC. As protein: CASRGRQGAEQYF.

This clonotype was observed many times. The J gene is TRBJ2-2, the V gene TRBV25-1; TRBD1 matches at 10 bases. V lost 3 bases, J lost 4 bases, and 2 bases stayed unmatched. This CDR3 has 15 amino acids. CDR1 and CDR2 from the germline V gene are MGHDK and SYGVNS. The CDR3 protein is CASSEGQGTTGELFF. Written as DNA, the CDR3 is TGTGCCAGCAGTGAGGGACAGGGGACCACCGGGGAGCTGTTTTTT.

The chain couples TRBV10-3 to TRBJ1-5; 10 bases map to TRBD1. The J segment lost 0 bases and the V segment lost 10 bases, leaving 12 bases of the junction unmatched. The CDR3 is 17 residues long. Germline V gene lookup returns CDR1 ENHRY and CDR2 SYGVKD. The CDR3 protein is CATQAPGTGDSNQPQHF. The CDR3 nucleotides are TGTGCCACCCAAGCACCCGGGACAGGGGATAGCAATCAGCCCCAGCATTTT.